This T cell receptor (beta chain) was sequenced during a study of cytomegalovirus exposure and HLA in healthy donors. The V and J ends lost 5 bases and 8 bases respectively, with 16 bases between them. Germline V gene data show CDR1 as SNHLY and CDR2 as FYNNEI. The CDR3 length is 13 residues. Findings of the study overall: Per a prior analysis, the majority of TCR beta V segments were productive roughly 90% or roughly 30% of the time.

Vbeta (60) and Jbeta (13) primers were used in the PCR. Study processing details: Per a later analysis, the number of unique TCR beta chains was roughly 80 million, of which around 9.9 million were shared. Sequencing was performed with immunoSEQ multiplex PCR; in TCRdb, only in-frame clones are kept and a portion is missing. V, J and clone size are taken as reported in that table, and D and trimming were inferred from the DNA itself. The sample data list around 70,000 clones. Remarks on this clone: The antigen is undetermined.

The chain uses TRBV2 and TRBJ2-7; the D gene is possibly TRBD1 (6 bases). Sequencing was done on a sample of PBMCs. The clonotype comes from a boy between 10 and 17 years old in good health and CMV-seronegative. The CDR3 DNA is TGTGCCAGCAGTTACTTGGGGCAGGGGAAGCAGTACTTC. Translated, it gives CASSYLGQGKQYF.